Following are 24 T cell receptor beta chains from one sample sequenced in a study of blood T cell repertoires in COVID-19. Here immunoSEQ multiplex PCR was the method, and the copy in TCRdb shows in-frame clones only, minus some. The data show about 120,000 clones, around nine tenths seen once. The source material was peripheral blood. These receptors were taken from a woman aged 50 to 60 with acute or convalescent COVID-19.

In its sample, this clone was seen once. The chain links TRBV30 to TRBJ2-7; 9 bases are a match to TRBD1. V shed 5 bases and J 6 bases; nucleotides not matched to a gene: 11. This CDR3 region has 14 residues. Germline V gives CDR1 GTSNPN, CDR2 SVGIG (reference sequence). DNA for the CDR3: TGTGCCTGGTCGTCCGGGACAGGGCTGTTCGAGCAGTACTTC. This translates into CAWSSGTGLFEQYF. Drawing the rest from reference TRBV30 and TRBJ2-7, the complete variable domain is SQTIHQWPATLVQPVGSPLSLECTVEGTSNPNLYWYRQAAGRGLQLLFYSVGIGQISSEVPQNLSASRPQDRQFILSSKKLLLSDSGFYLCAWSSGTGLFEQYFGPGTRLTVT.

This clone came up a few times. V gene TRBV27 combines with J gene TRBJ2-5; D not certain. Trimming shortened V by 10 bases and J by 0 bases, and 12 bases separated the two germline ends. There are 13 residues in the CDR3. The germline V gene has CDR1 MNHEY and CDR2 SMNVEV (reference sequence). This CDR3 reads CATSPTYQETQYF. The CDR3 nucleotides read TGTGCCACCAGCCCGACATACCAAGAGACCCAGTACTTC.

This chain connects TRBV30 to TRBJ1-6; D is ambiguous. Trimming pared 5 bases from V and 9 bases from J, leaving 11 bases between. The CDR3 totals 12 residues. Germline CDR1 reads GTSNPN; CDR2 reads SVGIG (reference sequence). CDR3 coding DNA: TGTGCCTGGGGGCTGGCGGCTTCACCCCTCCACTTT. As protein: CAWGLAASPLHF.

The chain employs TRBV27 and TRBJ2-1, with 13 bases aligning to TRBD2. The CDR3 is 16 residues long. Germline V gene sequence: CDR1 MNHEY, CDR2 SMNVEV (reference sequence). V shed 3 bases, J shed 9 bases, and the junction held 8 bases outside the gene matches. The CDR3 sequence is CASSFPPGTSGAEQFF. The CDR3, as DNA: TGTGCCAGCAGTTTCCCCCCCGGGACTAGCGGGGCTGAGCAGTTCTTC.

The chain uses TRBV6-5 and TRBJ2-7; TRBD1 aligns across 7 bases. V shed 4 bases and J 2 bases; nucleotides not matched to a gene: 11. This CDR3 is 16 amino acids long. Germline loops: CDR1 MNHEY, CDR2 SVGAGI. CDR3 nucleotides: TGTGCCAGCAGTTCTACCGGGACAGCCAAAACCTACGAGCAGTACTTC. This encodes CASSSTGTAKTYEQYF.

CDR3 bases: TGCGCCAGCAGCTTGGTTGGCTTGAACACTGAAGCTTTCTTT. Its translation: CASSLVGLNTEAFF. This rearrangement joins TRBV5-1 to TRBJ1-1, with D uncertain. V was cut by 0 bases and J by 0 bases, with 6 bases left in between. Per the germline V gene, CDR1 is SGHRS and CDR2 is YFSETQ. This CDR3 is built from 14 residues. Full variable domain (missing parts from reference TRBV5-1 and TRBJ1-1): KAGVTQTPRYLIKTRGQQVTLSCSPISGHRSVSWYQQTPGQGLQFLFEYFSETQRNKGNFPGRFSGRQFSNSRSEMNVSTLELGDSALYLCASSLVGLNTEAFFGQGTRLTVV.

The rearrangement links TRBV15 to TRBJ1-3, with a possible D match to TRBD1 (5 bases). Trimming took 1 base from V and 0 from J, leaving 10 bases between them. Germline lookup yields CDR1 LNHNV and CDR2 YYDKDF (reference sequence). The CDR3 has 16 residues. This chain's CDR3 is CATSRGFGGSGNTIYF. Written as DNA, the CDR3 is TGTGCCACCAGCAGAGGGTTCGGGGGCTCTGGAAACACCATATATTTT.

Written as DNA, the CDR3 is TGCAGCGTTGAACAGGATGCCTACGAGCAGTACTTC. Its translation: CSVEQDAYEQYF. V and J are TRBV29-1 and TRBJ2-7; D unresolved. V lost 2 bases and J 2 bases, leaving 7 bases between the germline ends. This CDR3 comprises 12 residues. CDR1 is SQVTM and CDR2 is ANQGSEA in the germline V gene.

V usage is TRBV5-1 and J usage is TRBJ2-3; 10 bases are shared with TRBD2. The CDR3 sequence is 17 residues long. Germline CDR1 and CDR2: SGHRS and YFSETQ. The trim removed 4 bases at V and 2 bases at J, leaving 10 bases unmatched. The CDR3 is CASSPRGLAYNTDTQYF. CDR3 sequence (DNA): TGCGCCAGCAGCCCGAGGGGACTAGCGTACAACACAGATACGCAGTATTTT. The entire variable domain, with the rest obtained from reference TRBV5-1 and TRBJ2-3, is as follows: KAGVTQTPRYLIKTRGQQVTLSCSPISGHRSVSWYQQTPGQGLQFLFEYFSETQRNKGNFPGRFSGRQFSNSRSEMNVSTLELGDSALYLCASSPRGLAYNTDTQYFGPGTRLTVL.

The V and J genes are TRBV6-6 and TRBJ1-1; a weak D match, TRBD1 (6 bases). Per germline, CDR1 MNHNY and CDR2 SVGAGI (reference sequence). V lost 6 bases and J 4 bases, leaving 18 bases between the germline ends. This CDR3 contains 15 residues. CDR3 bases: TGTGCCAGCAGCCCCGGACAGCAGTGGTCCACTGAAGCTTTCTTT. This codes for CASSPGQQWSTEAFF.

V usage is TRBV27 and J usage is TRBJ2-7; 10 nucleotides align to TRBD2. Germline V gene data show CDR1 as MNHEY and CDR2 as SMNVEV (reference sequence). The V and J ends lost 10 bases and 5 bases, in that order; junction bases with no gene match: 17. This CDR3 region has 16 residues. The chain's CDR3 is CAIPPPTSGISDEQYF. The CDR3 DNA is TGTGCCATCCCACCCCCCACTAGCGGGATATCCGACGAGCAGTACTTC.

The CDR3 region is CASSQGGRWAQHF. CDR3 nucleotides: TGTGCCAGCAGCCAAGGAGGGCGATGGGCCCAGCATTTT. The genes are TRBV3-1 (or the pseudogene TRBV3-2) and TRBJ1-5; D uncertain. V was trimmed by 1 base and J by 11 bases, leaving 12 bases between them. Germline V gene lookup returns CDR1 LGHDT and CDR2 YNNKEL (reference sequence). The CDR3 is made up of 13 amino acids.

The chain links TRBV11-2 to TRBJ2-1, with 15 bases matching TRBD2. Trimming cost V 5 bases and J 0 bases; bases outside gene matches: 8. This CDR3 has 19 amino acids. Germline values: CDR1 SGHAT, CDR2 FQNNGV. The CDR3 loop reads CASSGGTSGRSASYNEQFF. The CDR3 DNA reads TGTGCCAGCAGCGGCGGGACTAGCGGGAGGTCGGCCTCCTACAATGAGCAGTTCTTC.

This clone was seen a single time. The chain uses TRBV4-2 and TRBJ2-1, with a weak D call TRBD2 (5 bases). The V gene lost 2 bases and the J gene lost 10 bases, with 15 bases spanning the gap. The CDR3 sequence is 14 residues long. Germline V CDR1 and CDR2: LGHNA, YNFKEQ. The CDR3 spells CASSQSEGAGEQFF. The CDR3 nucleotides are TGTGCCAGCAGCCAAAGCGAGGGAGCCGGGGAGCAGTTCTTC.

This sequence joins TRBV11-2 and TRBJ1-2, with 9 bases matching TRBD1. The CDR3 is 13 residues long. Germline V gene data show CDR1 as SGHAT and CDR2 as FQNNGV. The V and J ends lost 6 bases and 8 bases, in that order; junction bases with no gene match: 7. CDR3 in DNA: TGTGCCAGCAGGTGGACAGGGGTGCGGGGCTACACCTTC. Amino acid sequence: CASRWTGVRGYTF.

V usage is TRBV7-9 and J usage is TRBJ2-7, with unresolved D. The germline gives CDR1 SEHNR, CDR2 FQNEAQ (reference sequence). The CDR3 runs to 16 residues. The V and J ends lost 2 bases and 4 bases respectively, with 18 bases between them. CDR3 nucleotide sequence: TGTGCCAGCAGCTTAAATGCGATGTTACCCGATTACGAGCAGTACTTC. Translated: CASSLNAMLPDYEQYF.

The CDR3 DNA follows: TGTGCCAGCAGCTCCCGGCAACAGGGGGCGTATGAGCAGTTCTTC. It specifies CASSSRQQGAYEQFF. This chain uses TRBV5-8 with TRBJ2-1; TRBD1 matches 9 bases. Germline CDR1 SGHTS, CDR2 YDEGEE. Trimming removed 3 bases from V and 8 bases from J; junction bases left unmatched: 9. The CDR3 length is 15 residues.

The chain carries TRBV6-1 and TRBJ2-1, with no clear D. CDR1 is MNHNS and CDR2 is SASEGT in the germline V gene. The V and J ends lost 4 bases and 4 bases respectively, with 20 bases between them. The CDR3 runs to 17 residues. CDR3 in amino acids: CASSVYHQISTYNEQFF. DNA for the CDR3: TGTGCCAGCAGTGTATACCACCAGATCTCGACTTACAATGAGCAGTTCTTC.

This clone appeared once. The V call is TRBV28, the J call TRBJ1-5; TRBD1 is a possible D gene (6 bases). The CDR3 is 15 amino acids. Trimming cost V 10 bases and J 4 bases, with 20 bases left between them. The germline CDR1 and CDR2 sequences are MDHEN and SYDVKM. The CDR3 DNA follows: TGTGCCACCTCGCCGGGGGGGCCCCCTAATCAGCCCCAGCATTTT. The encoded protein is CATSPGGPPNQPQHF.

The V gene is TRBV14, the J gene TRBJ2-6; 11 bases match TRBD2. The CDR3 is 23 amino acids. CDR1 SGHDN and CDR2 FVKESK come from the germline V gene. V was clipped by 2 bases and J by 0 bases; unmatched bases: 18. CDR3 coding DNA: TGTGCCAGCAGCCAACGGACCGGGACTAGCGGTTTGGTAGGCGGCTCTGGGGCCAACGTCCTGACTTTC. Its protein is CASSQRTGTSGLVGGSGANVLTF.

The chain is built from TRBV13 and TRBJ2-1; 8 nucleotides match TRBD2. Germline CDR1 PRHDT, CDR2 FYEKMQ (reference sequence). The CDR3 totals 16 residues. Trimming cost V 5 bases and J 6 bases; bases outside gene matches: 12. This chain's CDR3 is CASSERLASLSNEQFF. The CDR3 nucleotides read TGTGCCAGCAGCGAAAGACTAGCGTCCCTCAGCAATGAGCAGTTCTTC.

The V gene is TRBV2, the J gene TRBJ2-5; 10 bases fit TRBD2. Germline trimming cut 4 bases from V and 4 bases from J; bases unmatched to any gene: 6. CDR3 size: 15 residues. Germline CDR1 SNHLY, CDR2 FYNNEI. The CDR3, as DNA: TGTGCCAGCAGTGGAATGTCTAGCGGGAGAGAGACCCAGTACTTC. The encoded protein is CASSGMSSGRETQYF. The variable domain in full, with the rest retrieved from reference TRBV2 and TRBJ2-5, is EPEVTQTPSHQVTQMGQEVILRCVPISNHLYFYWYRQILGQKVEFLVSFYNNEISEKSEIFDDQFSVERPDGSNFTLKIRSTKLEDSAMYFCASSGMSSGRETQYFGPGTRLLVL.

The chain has TRBV6-6 and TRBJ2-7; TRBD2 is a possible D gene (6 bases). The V end was cut by 5 bases, the J end by 0 bases, with 14 bases between. CDR3 length: 15 amino acids. Per the germline V gene, CDR1 is MNHNY and CDR2 is SVGAGI (reference sequence). CDR3 amino acids: CASSRISGSSYEQYF. CDR3 nucleotide sequence: TGTGCCAGCAGTCGAATTAGCGGAAGCTCCTACGAGCAGTACTTC.

V is TRBV18 and J is TRBJ2-7; TRBD2 matches 7 bases. Germline CDR1 reads KGHSH; CDR2 reads LQKENI. With V trimmed by 1 base and J by 5 bases, 14 bases remained unmatched. The CDR3 is 17 residues long. CDR3 DNA sequence: TGTGCCAGCTCACCACAGAGTTCTGGCGGGAGAGGGAACGAGCAGTACTTC. It encodes CASSPQSSGGRGNEQYF.